A selection of T cell receptor beta chains follows, all from one sample in a study of cytomegalovirus exposure and HLA in healthy donors. Produced via immunoSEQ multiplex PCR; TCRdb's table is partial and in-frame only. The sample holds 55,000 to 75,000 clones. The sequenced sample was PBMCs. The source is a male donor in good health and CMV-seronegative. Both conserved end residues are part of each CDR3. The order of the fields is J gene, V gene, D gene, CDR3 protein, CDR3 DNA. A D gene is named only where the DNA matches it firmly.

J: TRBJ2-5; V: TRBV9; D: NA; CDR3: CASSADRRLQETQYF; DNA: TGTGCCAGCAGCGCAGACAGGAGGTTACAAGAGACCCAGTACTTC
J: TRBJ1-5; V: TRBV4-1; D: TRBD1; CDR3: CASSQFGGQGSFQPQHF; DNA: TGCGCCAGCAGCCAATTTGGGGGACAGGGGAGTTTCCAGCCCCAGCATTTT
J: TRBJ2-5; V: TRBV14; D: NA; CDR3: CASSHSLAVLETQYF; DNA: TGTGCCAGCAGCCACTCCTTGGCGGTCTTGGAGACCCAGTACTTC
J: TRBJ2-5; V: TRBV5-1; D: NA; CDR3: CASKPSGGETQYF; DNA: TGCGCCAGCAAACCATCAGGGGGGGAGACCCAGTACTTC
J: TRBJ2-3; V: TRBV7-9; D: TRBD1; CDR3: CASSPPGTGGPSTDTQYF; DNA: TGTGCCAGCAGCCCACCAGGGACAGGGGGGCCTAGCACAGATACGCAGTATTTT
J: TRBJ2-5; V: TRBV7-8; D: TRBD2; CDR3: CASSGSGGQETQYF; DNA: TGTGCCAGCAGCGGCTCGGGAGGACAAGAGACCCAGTACTTC
J: TRBJ2-5; V: TRBV30; D: TRBD1; CDR3: CAWTQGTGRETQYF; DNA: TGTGCCTGGACCCAAGGGACAGGGAGGGAGACCCAGTACTTC
J: TRBJ2-3; V: TRBV2; D: NA; CDR3: CASRDLGGTQYF; DNA: TGTGCCAGCCGGGACCTAGGGGGTACGCAGTATTTT
J: TRBJ2-3; V: TRBV28; D: TRBD2; CDR3: CASSPRTSGMYTQYF; DNA: TGTGCCAGCAGTCCTCGGACTAGCGGGATGTATACGCAGTATTTT
J: TRBJ1-4; V: TRBV15; D: NA; CDR3: CATSRVGEANEKLFF; DNA: TGTGCCACCAGCAGAGTGGGGGAGGCTAATGAAAAACTGTTTTTT
J: TRBJ2-3; V: TRBV6-6; D: TRBD2; CDR3: CASSPGRGGPPYTQYF; DNA: TGTGCCAGCAGTCCCGGGAGGGGGGGGCCCCCATATACGCAGTATTTT
J: TRBJ1-1; V: TRBV19; D: TRBD1; CDR3: CASSTGTENTEAFF; DNA: TGTGCCAGTAGTACCGGGACAGAGAACACTGAAGCTTTCTTT
J: TRBJ1-6; V: TRBV7-6; D: NA; CDR3: CASSPQAGGYNSPLHF; DNA: TGTGCCAGCAGCCCCCAAGCAGGAGGGTATAATTCACCCCTCCACTTT
J: TRBJ2-3; V: TRBV5-6; D: NA; CDR3: CASRQSADTQYF; DNA: TGTGCCAGCCGCCAAAGCGCAGATACGCAGTATTTT
J: TRBJ1-1; V: TRBV28; D: TRBD1; CDR3: CASRPDRGLEYTEAFF; DNA: TGTGCCAGCAGGCCGGACAGGGGCCTTGAGTACACTGAAGCTTTCTTT
J: TRBJ2-6; V: TRBV6-4; D: TRBD1; CDR3: CASSETGAGANVLTF; DNA: TGTGCCAGCAGTGAAACAGGGGCTGGGGCCAACGTCCTGACTTTC
J: TRBJ1-2; V: TRBV19; D: TRBD1; CDR3: CASSADRGPYGYTF; DNA: TGTGCCAGTAGTGCGGACAGGGGGCCCTATGGCTACACCTTC
J: TRBJ1-1; V: TRBV9; D: NA; CDR3: CASSVEGGPGREDFF; DNA: TGTGCCAGCAGCGTAGAGGGGGGGCCAGGACGGGAAGATTTCTTT
J: TRBJ1-1; V: TRBV28; D: NA; CDR3: CASRQGPTEASF; DNA: TGTGCCAGCAGACAGGGCCCCACTGAAGCTTCCTTT
J: TRBJ2-3; V: TRBV6-4; D: TRBD2; CDR3: CASSRRGGLDTQYF; DNA: TGTGCCAGCAGCCGTCGGGGGGGCCTAGATACGCAGTATTTT
J: TRBJ2-5; V: TRBV7-2; D: NA; CDR3: CASSLWGGDQETQYF; DNA: TGTGCCAGCAGCTTATGGGGGGGCGACCAAGAGACCCAGTACTTC
J: TRBJ1-2; V: TRBV5-1; D: NA; CDR3: CASSPSGRSGDGYTF; DNA: TGCGCCAGCAGCCCCTCGGGCCGATCAGGGGATGGCTACACCTTC
J: TRBJ1-6; V: TRBV7-9; D: TRBD1; CDR3: CASSSSQGVQDSPLHF; DNA: TGTGCCAGCAGCTCCTCACAGGGGGTCCAGGACTCACCCCTCCACTTT
J: TRBJ1-2; V: TRBV4-3; D: TRBD1; CDR3: CASSYDRGGNYGYTF; DNA: TGCGCCAGCAGCTATGACAGGGGGGGTAACTATGGCTACACCTTC
J: TRBJ1-4; V: TRBV19; D: TRBD1; CDR3: CASSPWTGTGEKLFF; DNA: TGTGCCAGTAGTCCGTGGACAGGGACAGGGGAAAAACTGTTTTTT
J: TRBJ2-4; V: TRBV28; D: NA; CDR3: CASSSHPGIEDKNIQYF; DNA: TGTGCCAGCAGTTCCCACCCAGGGATAGAGGACAAAAACATTCAGTACTTC
J: TRBJ2-7; V: TRBV7-9; D: NA; CDR3: CASSLVQGHSYEQYF; DNA: TGTGCCAGCAGCTTGGTCCAGGGGCACTCCTACGAGCAGTACTTC
J: TRBJ2-5; V: TRBV5-5; D: TRBD2; CDR3: CASSYSGGTGETQYF; DNA: TGTGCCAGCAGCTATTCCGGGGGGACGGGGGAGACCCAGTACTTC
J: TRBJ2-3; V: TRBV6-5; D: TRBD1; CDR3: CASSDRGWSTDTQYF; DNA: TGTGCCAGCAGCGACAGGGGATGGAGCACAGATACGCAGTATTTT
J: TRBJ1-2; V: TRBV6-6; D: TRBD1; CDR3: CASSYTPGTGDYGYTF; DNA: TGTGCCAGCAGTTACACGCCCGGGACAGGGGACTATGGCTACACCTTC
J: TRBJ2-7; V: TRBV4-1; D: TRBD1; CDR3: CASSQDRQGGAYEQYF; DNA: TGCGCCAGCAGCCAAGATCGACAGGGGGGCGCCTACGAGCAGTACTTC
J: TRBJ2-5; V: TRBV27; D: NA; CDR3: CASSLFRGETQYF; DNA: TGTGCCAGCAGTTTGTTCCGGGGGGAGACCCAGTACTTC
J: TRBJ1-2; V: TRBV5-1; D: TRBD1; CDR3: CASSLSAGGEGYTF; DNA: TGCGCCAGCAGCTTGAGTGCAGGGGGCGAAGGCTACACCTTC
J: TRBJ1-6; V: TRBV30; D: NA; CDR3: CAWSVNNSPLHF; DNA: TGTGCCTGGAGTGTTAATAATTCACCCCTCCACTTT
J: TRBJ2-5; V: TRBV5-4; D: TRBD1; CDR3: CASSLGQGSTLTQYF; DNA: TGTGCCAGCAGCTTGGGACAGGGCTCAACTCTCACCCAGTACTTC
J: TRBJ2-5; V: TRBV4-2; D: TRBD2; CDR3: CASSPTSGVDQETQYF; DNA: TGTGCCAGCAGCCCAACTAGCGGGGTAGACCAAGAGACCCAGTACTTC
J: TRBJ2-1; V: TRBV28; D: TRBD2; CDR3: CASSLTGLAGEQFF; DNA: TGTGCCAGCAGTTTAACCGGGTTAGCGGGAGAGCAGTTCTTC
J: TRBJ2-3; V: TRBV13; D: TRBD2; CDR3: CASSWIIAGGGADTQYF; DNA: TGTGCCAGCAGCTGGATTATAGCGGGAGGGGGTGCAGATACGCAGTATTTT
J: TRBJ1-2; V: TRBV19; D: TRBD1; CDR3: CASSIIGTGNYGYTF; DNA: TGTGCCAGTAGTATTATCGGGACAGGGAACTATGGCTACACCTTC
J: TRBJ2-5; V: TRBV5-3; D: NA; CDR3: CARSFGGEETQYF; DNA: TGTGCCAGAAGCTTTGGCGGGGAAGAGACCCAGTACTTC
J: TRBJ1-1; V: TRBV7-8; D: NA; CDR3: CASRWLGLNTEAFF; DNA: TGTGCCAGCAGGTGGTTGGGCCTGAACACTGAAGCTTTCTTT
J: TRBJ2-2; V: TRBV28; D: NA; CDR3: CASSSGDRAIGELFF; DNA: TGTGCCAGCAGTTCGGGAGACAGGGCAATCGGGGAGCTGTTTTTT
J: TRBJ1-2; V: TRBV4-1; D: NA; CDR3: CASSQDRKGTNGYTF; DNA: TGCGCCAGCAGCCAAGATCGAAAGGGGACAAATGGCTACACCTTC
J: TRBJ2-7; V: TRBV19; D: NA; CDR3: CASSNQDNSYEQYF; DNA: TGTGCCAGTAGTAACCAGGACAATTCCTACGAGCAGTACTTC